This T cell receptor beta chain was sequenced in a study of T cell changes during pregnancy in multiple sclerosis. The germline V gene encodes CDR1 MNHNS and CDR2 SASEGT. This CDR3 contains 17 residues. J gave up 1 base and V 5 bases, and 12 bases lay outside the gene matches. Profiling relied on immunoSEQ multiplex PCR, and the TCRdb table lists in-frame clones only, not all of them. The sample lists around 30,000 clones, 80% to 90% occurring once. This clonotype was obtained from a female donor with multiple sclerosis, enrolled in a pregnancy study. This specimen was CD8+ T cells from peripheral blood mononuclear cells, taken before pregnancy. The chain couples TRBV6-1 to TRBJ1-1; TRBD1 aligns across 8 bases. The DNA for the CDR3 is TGTGCCAGCAGTCAAGACAGGGGCCCAGGGACGAACACTGAAGCTTTCTTT. It encodes CASSQDRGPGTNTEAFF.